These 4 T cell receptor beta chains originate from one sample sequenced in a study of regulatory T cells in long-lasting Graves disease. The TCR beta library used iRepertoire HTBI primers with Arm-PCR amplification of CDR3. From the multiplex PCR reads, TCRdb called clonotypes with MiXCR, one entry per CDR3 protein. The sample yields some 420,000 distinct CDR3 sequences, about 22% seen once. Time point reported: persistent/refractory GD, antithyroid drugs over 5 years with positive TRAb. PBMC RNA was the source of the TCR library. This specimen was peripheral blood mononuclear cells (PBMCs), taken when the disease was refractory, from a patient treated with antithyroid drugs. These receptors came from a female donor with Graves disease.

The V gene is TRBV4-1, the J gene TRBJ2-7; TRBD2 is a possible D gene (6 bases). Matching the DNA end better, TRBJ2-5 makes the J call doubtful. Per germline, CDR1 MGHRA and CDR2 YSYEKL. The CDR3 runs 16 residues. CDR3 in DNA: TGCGCCAGCAGCACCCCGGGGGACGGTTCGGCGGAGACCCAGTACTTC. This encodes CASSTPGDGSAETQYF.

This clonotype was seen only a few times. The CDR3 sequence: CASTAGTVQETQYF. CDR3 nucleotide sequence: TGTGCCAGTACCGCGGGGACAGTACAAGAGACCCAGTACTTC. This rearrangement joins TRBV19 to TRBJ2-5; D may be TRBD1 (7 bases). V gave up 7 bases and J gave up 2 bases, with 14 bases separating them. The CDR3 sequence is 14 residues long. Germline CDR1 is LNHDA and CDR2 is SQIVND (reference sequence).

V usage is TRBV20-1 and J usage is TRBJ2-3, with no clear D. Trimming left V 4 bases short and J 2 bases short, with 7 bases between. Germline CDR1 DFQATT, CDR2 SNEGSKA (reference sequence). This CDR3 is built from 12 residues. CDR3 sequence (DNA): TGCAGTGCTATTCTACTCACAGATACGCAGTATTTT. Translation gives CSAILLTDTQYF.

This clonotype was recorded many times. The rearrangement uses TRBV6-5 and TRBJ1-2; D is ambiguous. CDR1 and CDR2 (germline): MNHEY, SVGAGI. Deletions cut 2 bases from V and 3 bases from J, with 13 bases between. The CDR3 has 15 residues. The CDR3 nucleotides are TGTGCCAGCAGTTACGGGGTCCCGGCTTACTATGGCTACACCTTC. Amino acids: CASSYGVPAYYGYTF.